Presented here are 27 T cell receptor beta chains from one specimen sequenced in a study of beta chain features in type 1 diabetes. Study findings and constraints: Shortening that was moderate but significant affected the TCRB CDR3s of Type 1 diabetes patients in all four CD4+ subsets.

These receptors have no known antigen. Expressed TCRB transcripts were sequenced after all isolated RNA was converted to cDNA. Clones were sequenced by immunoSEQ multiplex PCR, and TCRdb holds only the in-frame ones, with some missing. The sample consists of 200,000 to 300,000 clones, 20% of them appearing once. Sequenced: naive CD4+ T cells from blood. Every receptor here comes from a middle-aged woman with type 1 diabetes.

This clone has just a few counts. This chain uses TRBV4-1 with TRBJ1-5; D gene ambiguous. Germline V gene lookup returns CDR1 MGHRA and CDR2 YSYEKL. Trimming shortened V by 0 bases and J by 1 base, and 10 bases separated the two germline ends. This CDR3 comprises 16 residues. For the CDR3, the DNA is TGCGCCAGCAGCCAAGAACTGCCTAGGAGCAATCAGCCCCAGCATTTT. This sequence encodes CASSQELPRSNQPQHF.

The rearrangement joins TRBV16 to TRBJ1-6; TRBD1 aligns across 10 bases. CDR1 is KGHSY, CDR2 FQNENV, per germline. This CDR3 contains 15 residues. Trimming cost V 3 bases and J 10 bases; bases outside gene matches: 6. The DNA of the CDR3 is TGTGCCAGCAGCCAGAGACAGGGGGCCATCTCACCCCTCCACTTT. This codes for CASSQRQGAISPLHF.

The chain combines TRBV9 with TRBJ2-5, with D maybe TRBD2 (6 bases). Germline V gene data show CDR1 as SGDLS and CDR2 as YYNGEE. There are 15 residues in the CDR3. The V end was cut by 4 bases, the J end by 0 bases, with 13 bases between. The CDR3: CASSYYSGNQETQYF. The CDR3 DNA reads TGTGCCAGCAGCTACTATAGCGGAAACCAAGAGACCCAGTACTTC.

V usage is TRBV29-1 and J usage is TRBJ2-5; D uncertain. This CDR3 is built from 12 residues. The germline V gene encodes CDR1 SQVTM and CDR2 ANQGSEA. Between the trimmed V and J ends, which lost 3 bases and 5 bases, there was a span of 10 bases. CDR3 amino acids: CSVEEGAETQYF. CDR3 DNA: TGCAGCGTTGAGGAAGGAGCGGAGACCCAGTACTTC. The full variable domain, with the rest looked up from reference TRBV29-1 and TRBJ2-5, is SAVISQKPSRDICQRGTSLTIQCQVDSQVTMMFWYRQQPGQSLTLIATANQGSEATYESGFVIDKFPISRPNLTFSTLTVSNMSPEDSSIYLCSVEEGAETQYFGPGTRLLVL.

The rearrangement links TRBV28 to TRBJ2-2, with D tentatively TRBD2 (5 bases). Trimming cost V 4 bases and J 1 base, with 10 bases left between them. Germline V gene lookup returns CDR1 MDHEN and CDR2 SYDVKM. The CDR3 covers 15 residues. CDR3 sequence (DNA): TGTGCCAGCAGTTCGTCCGGGGAGAACACCGGGGAGCTGTTTTTT. It yields the protein CASSSSGENTGELFF.

A note on this clone: Other DNA variants within this sample encode the same CDR3. This chain joins TRBV9 and TRBJ2-7, with 12 nucleotides matching TRBD2. The junction had 3 bases not matched to a gene; V was cut back by 3 bases and J by 5 bases. CDR1 and CDR2 (germline): SGDLS, YYNGEE. The CDR3 loop spans 14 amino acids. The CDR3 DNA reads TGTGCCAGCAGCGCTCTAGCGGGAGGGGACGAGCAGTACTTC. This encodes CASSALAGGDEQYF.

This clone was seen only a few times. This chain joins TRBV5-1 and TRBJ2-7; possible D gene TRBD2, 5 bases. Germline CDR1 is SGHRS and CDR2 is YFSETQ. The CDR3 sequence is 17 residues long. The V end lost 0 bases, the J end lost 0 bases, and 16 bases lay between the germline ends. Written as DNA, the CDR3 is TGCGCCAGCAGCTTGGCCGGCGGGTCGGGGTACTCCTACGAGCAGTACTTC. Translated, it gives CASSLAGGSGYSYEQYF. The entire variable domain, with the rest obtained from reference TRBV5-1 and TRBJ2-7, is as follows: KAGVTQTPRYLIKTRGQQVTLSCSPISGHRSVSWYQQTPGQGLQFLFEYFSETQRNKGNFPGRFSGRQFSNSRSEMNVSTLELGDSALYLCASSLAGGSGYSYEQYFGPGTRLTVT.

The V call is TRBV29-1, the J call TRBJ1-1, with TRBD1 identical over 7 bases. Germline V gives CDR1 SQVTM, CDR2 ANQGSEA. This CDR3 is 13 amino acids long. The ends lost 6 bases at V and 2 bases at J; junction bases unmatched: 6. CDR3 sequence reads: CSVRDSGNTEAFF. The CDR3 bases are TGCAGCGTAAGGGACAGCGGTAACACTGAAGCTTTCTTT.

The rearrangement joins TRBV25-1 to TRBJ2-3, with TRBD1 matching 9 bases. V lost 6 bases to trimming and J lost 3 bases; unmatched junction nucleotides: 7. The CDR3 sequence is 15 residues long. The germline V gene encodes CDR1 MGHDK and CDR2 SYGVNS. The CDR3 nucleotides read TGTGCCAGCAGCTACCGGGACAGGGATACAGATACGCAGTATTTT. This sequence encodes CASSYRDRDTDTQYF. Filled out from reference TRBV25-1 and TRBJ2-3, the complete variable domain reads EADIYQTPRYLVIGTGKKITLECSQTMGHDKMYWYQQDPGMELHLIHYSYGVNSTEKGDLSSESTVSRIRTEHFPLTLESARPSHTSQYLCASSYRDRDTDTQYFGPGTRLTVL.

This clone was counted a few times. The rearrangement joins TRBV7-9 to TRBJ2-7, with D possibly matching TRBD2 (6 bases). CDR3 length: 15 residues. With 1 base removed from V and 2 bases from J, the gap between germline ends came to 12 bases. The V gene's germline CDR1 is SEHNR and CDR2 FQNEAQ (reference sequence). CDR3 nucleotide sequence: TGTGCCAGCAGCTTAGGGGACGGGGGTACCTACGAGCAGTACTTC. The encoded protein is CASSLGDGGTYEQYF. Together with reference TRBV7-9 and TRBJ2-7, the CDR3 gives the full variable domain: DTGVSQNPRHKITKRGQNVTFRCDPISEHNRLYWYRQTLGQGPEFLTYFQNEAQLEKSRLLSDRFSAERPKGSFSTLEIQRTEQGDSAMYLCASSLGDGGTYEQYFGPGTRLTVT.

The V gene is TRBV7-2, the J gene TRBJ2-2; weak D call: TRBD1 (5 bases). Germline CDR1 and CDR2: SGHTA and FQGNSA. CDR3 length: 16 amino acids. V was pared by 0 bases and J by 2 bases, with 10 bases between. The CDR3 sequence: CASSLAGVANTGELFF. The CDR3 DNA follows: TGTGCCAGCAGCTTAGCAGGGGTGGCTAACACCGGGGAGCTGTTTTTT.

The chain couples TRBV5-8 to TRBJ2-4, with a possible D match to TRBD1 (5 bases). Germline loops: CDR1 SGHTS, CDR2 YDEGEE. Trimming stripped 0 bases from V and 6 bases from J, with 10 bases between. The CDR3 is 14 amino acids. The CDR3, as DNA: TGTGCCAGCAGCTTGGGCCAGGGTGGAAACATTCAGTACTTC. It encodes CASSLGQGGNIQYF. The entire variable domain, with the rest obtained from reference TRBV5-8 and TRBJ2-4, is as follows: EAGVTQSPTHLIKTRGQQATLRCSPISGHTSVYWYQQALGLGLQFLLWYDEGEERNRGNFPPRFSGRQFPNYSSELNVNALELEDSALYLCASSLGQGGNIQYFGAGTRLSVL.

This clone was detected only once. This chain uses TRBV4-3 with TRBJ1-4; 7 positions agree with TRBD1. The CDR3 is 16 residues long. The junction had 8 bases not matched to a gene; V was cut back by 6 bases and J by 1 base. CDR1 is LGHNA and CDR2 is YSLEER in the germline V gene. CDR3 protein: CASSKQGQRTNEKLFF. DNA for the CDR3: TGCGCCAGCAGTAAACAGGGGCAGAGAACTAATGAAAAACTGTTTTTT.

This sequence joins TRBV30 and TRBJ2-7; perhaps TRBD2 as D (6 bases). The CDR3 is 12 residues long. The germline CDR1 and CDR2 sequences are GTSNPN and SVGIG (reference sequence). Deletions cut 5 bases from V and 0 bases from J, with 8 bases between. The DNA of the CDR3 is TGTGCCTGGGGGGGGACCTCCTACGAGCAGTACTTC. It codes for CAWGGTSYEQYF.

This clone was detected only a few times. The V and J genes are TRBV5-1 and TRBJ2-5, with D maybe TRBD1 (5 bases). V lost 3 bases to trimming and J lost 1 base, with 13 bases between them. Per germline, CDR1 SGHRS and CDR2 YFSETQ. This CDR3 is 15 amino acids long. In nucleotides, the CDR3 is TGCGCCAGCAGCTCAGGGCGGAGTTTCCAAGAGACCCAGTACTTC. Protein product: CASSSGRSFQETQYF.

The chain has TRBV9 and TRBJ2-5, with a possible D match to TRBD2 (5 bases). The CDR3 runs to 15 residues. Germline assignment: CDR1 SGDLS and CDR2 YYNGEE. V lost 0 bases, J lost 1 base, and 10 bases lay in between. This CDR3 reads CASSVVASLQETQYF. The DNA for the CDR3 is TGTGCCAGCAGCGTAGTGGCTAGCCTCCAAGAGACCCAGTACTTC.

This clone was found a few times. The chain carries TRBV5-4 and TRBJ1-2; D possibly corresponds to TRBD1 (5 bases). The germline V gene has CDR1 SGHNT and CDR2 YYREEE (reference sequence). CDR3 length: 12 residues. Trimming removed 2 bases at V and 7 bases at J, with 9 bases between. CDR3 DNA: TGTGCCAGCAGCTTTCAGGGCCCTGGCTACACCTTC. Protein sequence: CASSFQGPGYTF.

The chain couples TRBV6-5 to TRBJ1-1, with a tentative D call TRBD1 (5 bases). V was shortened by 6 bases and J by 0 bases, with 11 bases between the two germline ends. The CDR3 is 14 amino acids. The germline CDR1 and CDR2 sequences are MNHEY and SVGAGI. The CDR3 bases are TGTGCCAGCAGAGCGGGGGGGGTGAACACTGAAGCTTTCTTT. It codes for CASRAGGVNTEAFF.

For this clone: The sample has other DNA sequences that encode this CDR3 too. The V and J genes are TRBV5-1 and TRBJ2-1; a possible D gene is TRBD1 (6 bases). CDR1 and CDR2 from the germline V gene are SGHRS and YFSETQ. Trimming pared 0 bases from V and 7 bases from J, leaving 8 bases between. The CDR3 runs 13 residues. This CDR3 is CASSLDRVNEQFF. Here the CDR3 DNA reads TGCGCCAGCAGCTTGGACAGGGTGAATGAGCAGTTCTTC. Full variable domain (outside the CDR3, taken from reference TRBV5-1 and TRBJ2-1): KAGVTQTPRYLIKTRGQQVTLSCSPISGHRSVSWYQQTPGQGLQFLFEYFSETQRNKGNFPGRFSGRQFSNSRSEMNVSTLELGDSALYLCASSLDRVNEQFFGPGTRLTVL.

CDR3 nucleotides: TGTGCCAGCAGCTGGGGCTACGTTGGGGTTTGGTCACCCCTCCACTTT. Amino acid sequence: CASSWGYVGVWSPLHF. This chain uses TRBV11-2 with TRBJ1-6, with D possibly being TRBD1 (5 bases). From germline, CDR1 is SGHAT and CDR2 FQNNGV. The CDR3 runs 16 residues. The ends were cut back, 4 bases at V and 10 bases at J, with 20 bases in the middle.

With respect to this clone: Other nucleotide sequences in the sample specify the same CDR3. The chain combines TRBV28 with TRBJ2-3; D is uncertain. Trimming pared 6 bases from V and 0 bases from J, leaving 7 bases between. This CDR3 comprises 13 residues. Looked up from germline, CDR1 is MDHEN and CDR2 is SYDVKM. CDR3 nucleotide sequence: TGTGCCAGCAGCCTGACTAGCACAGATACGCAGTATTTT. Translating gives CASSLTSTDTQYF.

A few counts support this clone. V usage is TRBV5-6 and J usage is TRBJ2-5; D possibly corresponds to TRBD1 (6 bases). From germline, CDR1 is SGHDT and CDR2 YYEEEE. V was shortened by 1 base and J by 5 bases, with 15 bases between the two germline ends. The length of the CDR3 is 15 residues. Written as DNA, the CDR3 is TGTGCCAGCAGCTTGTCTGGGGGCCCGGAGGAGACCCAGTACTTC. It encodes CASSLSGGPEETQYF. Based on the CDR3 plus reference TRBV5-6 and TRBJ2-5, the full variable domain is DAGVTQSPTHLIKTRGQQVTLRCSPKSGHDTVSWYQQALGQGPQFIFQYYEEEERQRGNFPDRFSGHQFPNYSSELNVNALLLGDSALYLCASSLSGGPEETQYFGPGTRLLVL.

The chain is built from TRBV7-2 and TRBJ2-5; a possible D gene is TRBD2 (6 bases). Germline values: CDR1 SGHTA, CDR2 FQGNSA. CDR3 length equals 13 residues. V was shortened by 5 bases and J by 5 bases, with 12 bases between the two germline ends. The CDR3 here is CASSPGGGETQYF. The CDR3 bases are TGTGCCAGCAGCCCAGGCGGAGGGGAGACCCAGTACTTC.

The J gene is TRBJ2-7, the V gene TRBV14; the match to TRBD2 covers 9 bases. V shed 0 bases and J 1 base; nucleotides not matched to a gene: 7. Germline V gives CDR1 SGHDN, CDR2 FVKESK. The CDR3 has 17 residues. The CDR3 bases are TGTGCCAGCAGCCAAGATGGTAGTAGCGGGGGATCCTACGAGCAGTACTTC. It translates to CASSQDGSSGGSYEQYF.

The chain employs TRBV28 and TRBJ2-7, with 12 bases that match TRBD2. Germline V gene data show CDR1 as MDHEN and CDR2 as SYDVKM. V trimming: 5 bases; J trimming: 4 bases; junction bases outside the gene matches: 3. CDR3 length: 14 residues. CDR3 protein: CASSRTSGKYEQYF. The DNA for the CDR3 is TGTGCCAGCAGTCGGACTAGCGGGAAGTACGAGCAGTACTTC.

The chain recombines TRBV6-6 with TRBJ1-5; D gene unclear. The length of the CDR3 is 12 residues. Germline loops: CDR1 MNHNY, CDR2 SVGAGI (reference sequence). The V and J ends lost 8 bases and 1 base respectively, with 6 bases between them. Written as DNA, the CDR3 is TGTGCCAGCGGCTTCAGCAATCAGCCCCAGCATTTT. This codes for CASGFSNQPQHF.

This rearrangement joins TRBV5-1 to TRBJ2-1, with D possibly TRBD2 on 6 matching bases. Trimming pared 3 bases from V and 6 bases from J, leaving 16 bases between. Germline lookup yields CDR1 SGHRS and CDR2 YFSETQ. The CDR3 is made up of 15 amino acids. CDR3 sequence reads: CASSSSEYFGNEQFF. CDR3 in DNA: TGCGCCAGCAGCTCTAGCGAGTACTTTGGCAATGAGCAGTTCTTC.